What follows are 16 T cell receptor beta chains derived from one specimen sequenced in a study. Tregs were sorted as CD4+CD25+CD127-/low cells. TCRdb redid the calling of the 5' RACE reads with MiXCR, one entry per CDR3 protein. The profile shows roughly 60,000 distinct CDR3 sequences, 26% of them singletons. Material for sequencing was tumor-infiltrating Tregs sorted from the breast tumor. The receptors shown here come from a female donor with breast cancer.

Only a few counts were recorded for this clonotype. The rearrangement uses TRBV3-1 and TRBJ2-2; maybe TRBD1 (5 bases). This CDR3 is 14 amino acids long. The V and J ends lost 0 bases and 6 bases respectively, with 8 bases between them. Germline CDR1 and CDR2: LGHDT and YNNKEL (reference sequence). This CDR3 reads CASSQEGLSGELFF. As DNA, the CDR3 is TGTGCCAGCAGCCAAGAGGGGCTTTCCGGGGAGCTGTTTTTT. Looking up the rest from reference TRBV3-1 and TRBJ2-2 gives the full variable domain: DTAVSQTPKYLVTQMGNDKSIKCEQNLGHDTMYWYKQDSKKFLKIMFSYNNKELIINETVPNRFSPKSPDKAHLNLHINSLELGDSAVYFCASSQEGLSGELFFGEGSRLTVL.

At least ten counts were recorded for this clonotype. This chain connects TRBV5-1 to TRBJ1-1; D gene ambiguous. Between the trimmed V and J ends, which lost 0 bases and 5 bases, there was a span of 8 bases. In germline, CDR1 is SGHRS, CDR2 YFSETQ. The CDR3 covers 13 residues. CDR3 sequence reads: CASSLGLETEAFF. In DNA form, the CDR3 reads TGCGCCAGCAGCTTGGGATTGGAAACTGAAGCTTTCTTT.

V is TRBV9 and J is TRBJ1-5, with D possibly matching TRBD1 (6 bases). CDR1 SGDLS and CDR2 YYNGEE come from the germline V gene. Trimming shortened V by 4 bases and J by 7 bases, and 15 bases separated the two germline ends. CDR3 length: 14 amino acids. This chain's CDR3 is CASSKGEGRQPQHF. As DNA, the CDR3 is TGTGCCAGCAGCAAGGGGGAGGGGCGGCAGCCCCAGCATTTT.

The chain has TRBV27 and TRBJ2-2; D remains unclear. Germline CDR1 and CDR2: MNHEY and SMNVEV (reference sequence). Trimming took 1 base from V and 3 from J, leaving 6 bases between them. This CDR3 has 14 amino acids. CDR3 sequence reads: CASSLWNDTGELFF. The CDR3 DNA reads as TGTGCCAGCAGTTTATGGAACGACACCGGGGAGCTGTTTTTT.

This clonotype was picked up a small number of times. The J gene is TRBJ2-5, the V gene TRBV11-3; 7 positions match TRBD2. The CDR3 is made up of 12 amino acids. V lost 5 bases to trimming and J lost 5 bases; unmatched junction nucleotides: 2. Per the germline V gene, CDR1 is SGHNT and CDR2 is YENEEA. The CDR3 DNA is TGTGCCAGCAGCATGGGGGGGGAGACCCAGTACTTC. It translates to CASSMGGETQYF.

With regard to this clonotype: The CDR3 does not end in the conserved phenylalanine or tryptophan, so this is likely a read error. V gene TRBV6-1 combines with J gene TRBJ1-5, with a weak D call TRBD1 (5 bases). V was pared by 3 bases and J by 2 bases, with 11 bases between. CDR1 and CDR2 from the germline V gene are MNHNS and SASEGT. The CDR3 loop spans 15 amino acids. The CDR3 nucleotides are TGTGCCAGCAGTGAGTTTCAAGGGGGCAATCAGCCCCAGCATTCT. Its translation: CASSEFQGGNQPQHS.

A remark on this clonotype: A much larger clone lies a single base off, so this may be a read error. The chain joins TRBV20-1 to TRBJ2-6; D gene unclear. Looked up from germline, CDR1 is DFQATT and CDR2 is SNEGSKA (reference sequence). Trimming shortened V by 3 bases and J by 1 base, and 7 bases separated the two germline ends. CDR3 length equals 14 residues. This CDR3 reads CSASTLSGANVLTF. In DNA, the CDR3 is TGCAGTGCTAGTACTCTGTCTGGGGCCAACGTCCTGACTTTC.

This clonotype was seen more than once but under ten times. This sequence joins TRBV5-1 and TRBJ2-5; 11 bases match TRBD2. Germline CDR1 and CDR2: SGHRS and YFSETQ. Germline trimming cut 4 bases from V and 5 bases from J; bases unmatched to any gene: 10. CDR3 size: 16 residues. In nucleotides, the CDR3 is TGCGCCAGCAGCCCGGGACTAGCGGAGCGGGGGGAGACCCAGTACTTC. Translation gives CASSPGLAERGETQYF.

This clonotype has only one observation. The chain uses TRBV6-1 and TRBJ2-3, with TRBD1 identical over 11 bases. The V gene end was trimmed by 5 bases and the J gene end by 3 bases; junction bases not matched to a gene: 4. From germline, CDR1 is MNHNS and CDR2 SASEGT. The CDR3 spans 15 residues. The CDR3 coding sequence is TGTGCCAGCAGTTCCCGGGACAGGGGGACAGATACGCAGTATTTT. Its translation: CASSSRDRGTDTQYF.

The chain links TRBV27 to TRBJ2-1, with D maybe TRBD2 (7 bases). The CDR3 spans 15 residues. The germline V gene encodes CDR1 MNHEY and CDR2 SMNVEV (reference sequence). V lost 6 bases and J 7 bases, leaving 19 bases between the germline ends. CDR3 amino acids: CASSLGGAKSNEQFF. Here the CDR3 DNA reads TGTGCCAGCAGCCTAGGGGGGGCGAAGAGTAATGAGCAGTTCTTC.

This clonotype was counted a few times. The rearrangement joins TRBV7-2 to TRBJ2-5; possibly TRBD1 for D (5 bases). Germline V gene sequence: CDR1 SGHTA, CDR2 FQGNSA. With 3 bases removed from V and 7 bases from J, the gap between germline ends came to 15 bases. The CDR3 runs 14 residues. CDR3 protein: CASSLEWGTGTQYF. The CDR3, as DNA: TGTGCCAGCAGCTTGGAATGGGGTACAGGGACCCAGTACTTC.

The genes are TRBV20-1 and TRBJ2-4; no clear D. This CDR3 is 15 amino acids long. Trimming stripped 3 bases from V and 0 bases from J, with 12 bases between. Germline V CDR1 and CDR2: DFQATT, SNEGSKA (reference sequence). The CDR3 nucleotides are TGCAGTGCTAGGGGCCCGACATTAGCCAAAAACATTCAGTACTTC. Protein product: CSARGPTLAKNIQYF.

J is TRBJ2-5 and V is TRBV7-7; 7 bases map to TRBD2. Germline CDR1 SSHAT, CDR2 FNYEAQ (reference sequence). The CDR3 is 14 amino acids. The DNA of the CDR3 is TGTACTAGCAGCTTAGCGGGTAGTAGGGAGACCCAGTACTTC. Its protein product is CTSSLAGSRETQYF.

V and J are TRBV4-1 and TRBJ2-1, with TRBD2 matching over 12 bases. This CDR3 contains 15 residues. The germline CDR1 and CDR2 sequences are MGHRA and YSYEKL. J lost 6 bases, V lost 6 bases, and 6 bases had no gene match. CDR3 nucleotides: TGCGCCAGCAGACCCGGACTAGCGGGGCGCAATGAGCAGTTCTTC. Amino acid sequence: CASRPGLAGRNEQFF.

The CDR3 is CASSLDGLYEQYF. DNA of the CDR3: TGTGCCAGCAGCTTAGACGGGCTCTACGAGCAGTACTTC. The J gene is TRBJ2-7, the V gene TRBV7-8; D is unclear. Germline assignment: CDR1 SGHVS and CDR2 FQNEAQ. The CDR3 is 13 amino acids. V was trimmed by 1 base and J by 3 bases, leaving 7 bases between them.

The chain is built from TRBV6-2 or TRBV6-3 and TRBJ2-2; TRBD2 matches 12 bases. V trimming: 10 bases; J trimming: 4 bases; junction bases outside the gene matches: 7. Germline V lookup: CDR1 MNHEY, CDR2 SVGEGT. The CDR3 totals 15 residues. This CDR3 is CAIQTSGRTTGELFF. The CDR3, as DNA: TGTGCCATACAAACTAGCGGGAGGACCACCGGGGAGCTGTTTTTT.